Sequencing of this T cell receptor (beta chain) was carried out in a study of cytomegalovirus exposure and HLA in healthy donors. This clone was counted a single time. TCRdb's copy holds only in-frame clones and misses some; the assay was immunoSEQ multiplex PCR. The table includes some 180,000 clones, roughly 86% detected once. The V end lost 3 bases, the J end lost 1 base, and 7 bases lay between the germline ends. This CDR3 spans 13 amino acids. Looked up from germline, CDR1 is MNHEY and CDR2 is SVGAGI. This clonotype was obtained from a young man in good health and CMV-seropositive. The specimen was PBMCs. The genes are TRBV6-5 and TRBJ2-7; weak D call: TRBD1 (6 bases). The DNA for the CDR3 is TGTGCCAGCAGTTATCAGGGGTCCTACGAGCAGTACTTC. It encodes CASSYQGSYEQYF.